This T cell receptor (beta chain) stems from a study of blood T cell repertoires in COVID-19. This CDR3 spans 15 amino acids. Trimming cost V 4 bases and J 2 bases; bases outside gene matches: 8. Germline V gives CDR1 SGHRS, CDR2 YFSETQ. This clone was detected only once. Study processing details: Using reference gene primer amplification, nucleated cell counts were estimated. Data came from immunoSEQ multiplex PCR; TCRdb stores just in-frame clones and leaves some out. V and J calls plus clone size are reproduced from that table; the DNA served to infer D and trimming. The profile shows tens of thousands of clones, 65% to 85% of them singletons.

Sequencing was done on a sample of peripheral blood. The chain is built from TRBV5-1 and TRBJ2-7, with 8 bases identical to TRBD1. The TCR originated in a woman of 80 years or more with active or convalescent COVID-19. This CDR3 is CASSAGQGPTYEQYF. The DNA of the CDR3 is TGCGCCAGCAGCGCCGGACAGGGTCCCACCTACGAGCAGTACTTC.